This T cell receptor beta chain was found in a study of T cells in Graves' hyperthyroidism and ophthalmopathy. Per the germline V gene, CDR1 is SNHLY and CDR2 is FYNNEI. The CDR3 runs to 16 residues. V was clipped by 1 base and J by 6 bases, with 16 bases between them. At least ten counts were recorded for this clonotype. It was RNA transcripts that yielded the amplified TCR beta CDR3 regions. A set of HTBI primers served as the primers for a first-round RT-PCR of the TCR CDR3. TCRdb fed the multiplex PCR reads into MiXCR, producing one record per CDR3 protein. The sample records approximately 510,000 distinct CDR3 sequences, over 45% being singletons.

The TCR sequence derives from an adult woman with Graves' disease, either hyperthyroidism or ophthalmopathy (not recorded which). The chain joins TRBV2 to TRBJ1-5; D remains ambiguous. Source material: peripheral blood or thyroid tissue (not recorded which). The DNA of the CDR3 is TGTGCCAGCAGTGAAGACCAGACAAGGTATGGTCAGCCCCAGCATTTT. Translating it yields CASSEDQTRYGQPQHF.